The clone carrying this TCR beta chain was picked up many times. These data belong to a study of T-cell reconstitution after alpha-beta-depleted transplantation in children. Unique molecular identifiers featured in how the TCRbeta library was prepared. TCRdb re-called the PCR reads with MiXCR, one entry per CDR3 protein. The repertoire holds approximately 290,000 distinct CDR3 sequences, 9.5% to 13% seen once, with around 24% in the top ten. This CDR3 spans 15 amino acids. In germline, CDR1 is SQVTM, CDR2 ANQGSEA. V was trimmed by 0 bases and J by 5 bases, leaving 16 bases between them. This TCR was sampled from a male patient aged 2 to 10 who had a stem cell transplant for chronic granulomatous disease, so the T cells may come from the graft donor. The sample here was peripheral blood, taken 180 days after TCRalphabeta/CD19-depleted stem cell transplant. The chain is built from TRBV29-1 and TRBJ2-5; possibly TRBD1 for D (5 bases). CDR3 nucleotide sequence: TGCAGCGTTGAAGATCTTCGGGCAGGGTTGGAGACCCAGTACTTC. Amino acids: CSVEDLRAGLETQYF.